This T cell receptor (beta chain) derives from a study of blood T cell repertoires in COVID-19 (dated by TCRdb to 2020 to 2022). Notes on the research overall: The collaborator samples originated in the United States, Italy and Spain and spanned the acute and convalescent phases of COVID-19. Samples came from the ongoing ImmuneRACE study (first 160 participants) plus 1,254 subjects from 6 global collaborators. Where available, HLA class I and class II types were obtained from metadata supplied by the sample provider rather than from assay-based typing. The material from the prospective study consisted of cDNA or gDNA derived from T cells, B-cell-depleted T cells, or PBMCs. Subjects who had been exposed to COVID-19, were actively infected with it, or had recovered from it provided the deeply sampled blood TCRbeta repertoires that made up the dataset. The repertoires were made available in a free public database intended to serve as a resource for research on the immune response to SARS-CoV-2. The sample metadata nearly always contained a de-identified subject ID, COVID-19 status, age in years and sex.

TCRbeta CDR3 regions were amplified from genomic DNA using the immunoSEQ Assay, a bias-controlled multiplex PCR. On the authors' methods: Within the assay, amplification of reference gene primers was used to estimate how many nucleated cells each sample contained. Sequence reads were collapsed and filtered to measure the absolute abundance of every unique TCRbeta CDR3 rearrangement. Productive Simpson clonality was computed per sample as the square root of Simpson's diversity index over productive rearrangements. TCRdb provides this immuneACCESS table in a form limited to in-frame rearrangements. Some clones are lacking; in checked studies, under half of them reflect an unresolved V gene, and why the rest are absent is not known. The V and J calls and clone size come from that table; D and trimming were worked out from the DNA. In this sample the table shows about 400,000 clones, about 89% of which occur a single time. The top ten clonotypes cover roughly 1.2% of the sample.

Each collaborating institution followed its own protocols to collect whole blood in K2EDTA tubes. For TCRbeta analysis, collaborators shipped samples as frozen whole blood, isolated PBMCs, or DNA extracted from either of those sample types. Trimming takes 4 bases from V and 11 bases from J, and the germline ends sit 15 bases apart. The CDR3 starts with the cysteine, ends with the phenylalanine, and has 12 residues. Kept here is only the CDR3 DNA, which spans 36 bases and is read in frame from base 1. In the germline V gene (reference sequence), CDR1 corresponds to SGHKS and CDR2 to YYEKEE. Broader findings and caveats from the paper: The amount of clinical and demographic metadata varied by source and participant and was provided uncurated.

On this clone: Its antigen is currently not known. No base quality values were provided; no much bigger clone lies one nucleotide off.

Material for sequencing was peripheral blood. The sequence links TRBV5-5 to TRBJ2-5; the D gene assignment is ambiguous. The TCR sequence derives from a man in his forties or fifties with acute or convalescent COVID-19. The nucleotide sequence reads as follows: TGTGCCAGCAGCCCGGAGCCCTCTCTTCAGTACTTC. The encoded protein is CASSPEPSLQYF.